Listed here are 28 T cell receptor beta chains from one sample, sequenced in a study of early T cells in non-severe SARS-CoV-2 infection. Each CDR3 protein is one row after TCRdb ran MiXCR on the 5' RACE reads. The sample shows about 26,000 distinct CDR3 sequences, roughly 4% of them seen only once. The sequenced material came from whole blood. The receptors come from an adult who was a healthcare worker with PCR-confirmed SARS-CoV-2 infection or an uninfected control (not recorded which).

This clonotype was counted ten times or more. The rearrangement joins TRBV28 to TRBJ1-5; D is unresolved. V lost 6 bases to trimming and J lost 7 bases, with 22 bases between them. CDR3 length equals 16 residues. CDR1 is MDHEN, CDR2 SYDVKM, per germline. CDR3 in amino acids: CASSHLSLREAQPQHF. The CDR3 DNA is TGTGCCAGCAGCCACTTAAGCTTGAGGGAGGCCCAGCCCCAGCATTTT.

The table lists this clonotype with many counts. The chain carries TRBV11-2 and TRBJ2-7; TRBD2 matches at 11 bases. Trimming cost V 3 bases and J 7 bases; bases outside gene matches: 14. The CDR3 extends over 17 amino acids. Germline assignment: CDR1 SGHAT and CDR2 FQNNGV. The CDR3 loop reads CASSLQPPGLAATEQYF. In DNA, the CDR3 is TGTGCCAGCAGCTTGCAACCGCCGGGACTAGCGGCAACGGAGCAGTACTTC.

The chain employs TRBV4-1 and TRBJ2-7; 11 bases match TRBD2. V was pared by 2 bases and J by 2 bases, with 2 bases of the junction left unmatched. Germline loops: CDR1 MGHRA, CDR2 YSYEKL. This CDR3 region has 15 residues. This CDR3 reads CASSQSLAGAYEQYF. The CDR3 DNA reads as TGCGCCAGCAGCCAATCACTAGCGGGAGCCTACGAGCAGTACTTC.

Many counts were recorded for this clonotype. V gene TRBV6-6 combines with J gene TRBJ2-3; TRBD1 is a possible D gene (6 bases). V gave up 2 bases and J gave up 14 bases, with 17 bases separating them. Germline CDR1 reads MNHNY; CDR2 reads SVGAGI (reference sequence). CDR3 length: 13 amino acids. The CDR3 reads CASSYGGGLLLYF. In DNA, the CDR3 is TGTGCCAGCAGTTACGGGGGCGGACTTCTTTTGTATTTT.

This clonotype was seen more than once but under ten times. The J gene is TRBJ2-1, the V gene TRBV5-4; D perhaps matches TRBD1 (5 bases). CDR3 length: 17 amino acids. CDR1 SGHNT and CDR2 YYREEE come from the germline V gene (reference sequence). Trimming removed 4 bases at V and 0 bases at J, with 17 bases between. DNA of the CDR3: TGTGCCAGCAGCCCCACCTTTGGGGCCAGCTCCTACAATGAGCAGTTCTTC. Encoded protein: CASSPTFGASSYNEQFF.

In this sample, this clonotype turned up many times. This sequence joins TRBV6-1 and TRBJ2-1, with 9 nucleotides matching TRBD2. Germline CDR1 and CDR2: MNHNS and SASEGT. This CDR3 spans 16 amino acids. V dropped 5 bases and J dropped 3; count of bases not matched to a gene: 8. The CDR3 DNA follows: TGTGCCAGCAGTCGATCGACTAGCGGAGACTACAATGAGCAGTTCTTC. This sequence encodes CASSRSTSGDYNEQFF.

The table lists this clonotype with a few counts. The rearrangement joins TRBV28 to TRBJ2-3; 7 positions match TRBD1. The V and J ends lost 5 bases and 2 bases, in that order; junction bases with no gene match: 4. Looked up from germline, CDR1 is MDHEN and CDR2 is SYDVKM. The CDR3 loop spans 14 amino acids. The CDR3 region has the DNA TGTGCCAGCAGTAACAGGGGTCTCACAGATACGCAGTATTTT. This gives the protein CASSNRGLTDTQYF.

This clonotype was found many times. CDR3 protein: CASSRRDSAGNTIYF. The DNA of the CDR3 is TGTGCCAGCAGCCGCAGGGATAGTGCTGGAAACACCATATATTTT. The gene calls are TRBV7-9 and TRBJ1-3; D is possibly TRBD1 (5 bases). V lost 5 bases to trimming and J lost 2 bases, with 13 bases between them. The CDR3 sequence is 15 residues long. Germline-derived CDR1 and CDR2 are SEHNR and FQNEAQ (reference sequence).

This clonotype was detected many times. This chain links TRBV20-1 with TRBJ1-6; 8 nucleotides align to TRBD1. V was clipped by 6 bases and J by 9 bases; unmatched bases: 7. The CDR3 has 13 amino acids. Germline CDR1 reads DFQATT; CDR2 reads SNEGSKA (reference sequence). The CDR3 spells CSAETGGSSPLHF. CDR3 nucleotide sequence: TGCAGTGCGGAAACAGGGGGAAGTTCACCCCTCCACTTT.

This clonotype was seen a handful of times. The chain is built from TRBV29-1 and TRBJ2-7; 10 nucleotides match TRBD1. J gave up 4 bases and V 6 bases, and 12 bases lay outside the gene matches. The length of the CDR3 is 15 residues. Per the germline V gene, CDR1 is SQVTM and CDR2 is ANQGSEA. The CDR3 nucleotides read TGCAGCGTGGTGAAACCGGGACAGGGGAAATACGAGCAGTACTTC. This translates into CSVVKPGQGKYEQYF.

This clonotype was detected only a few times. The chain joins TRBV5-1 to TRBJ2-7, with a tentative D call TRBD2 (5 bases). Germline V lookup: CDR1 SGHRS, CDR2 YFSETQ. The V end was cut by 3 bases, the J end by 0 bases, with 13 bases between. The length of the CDR3 is 15 residues. The CDR3 DNA is TGCGCCAGCAGCTCGTATACTGGGAGCTCCTACGAGCAGTACTTC. Amino acid sequence: CASSSYTGSSYEQYF.

This clonotype has at least ten counts. The chain couples TRBV19 to TRBJ2-5; D may be TRBD1 or TRBD2 (6 bases each). CDR1 and CDR2 (germline): LNHDA, SQIVND (reference sequence). With 6 bases removed from V and 2 bases from J, the gap between germline ends came to 16 bases. CDR3 length: 15 residues. CDR3 sequence: CASSHGGGYQETQYF. For the CDR3, the DNA is TGTGCCAGTAGCCACGGAGGGGGTTATCAAGAGACCCAGTACTTC.

This sequence joins TRBV4-1 and TRBJ2-3; possible D gene TRBD1, 5 bases. The V end was cut by 0 bases, the J end by 4 bases, with 11 bases between. The germline gives CDR1 MGHRA, CDR2 YSYEKL. The CDR3 totals 15 residues. CDR3 residues: CASSQELKGPDTQYF. The CDR3 nucleotides are TGCGCCAGCAGCCAAGAACTAAAGGGGCCAGATACGCAGTATTTT.

This clonotype was seen ten or more times. The chain recombines TRBV7-8 with TRBJ2-3; 7 bases are a match to TRBD1. Trimming cost V 5 bases and J 2 bases; bases outside gene matches: 4. CDR3 size: 14 residues. Germline V gives CDR1 SGHVS, CDR2 FQNEAQ. The CDR3 here is CASSNDRVTDTQYF. CDR3 DNA sequence: TGTGCCAGCAGCAACGACAGGGTCACAGATACGCAGTATTTT.

In its sample, this clonotype was seen many times. V usage is TRBV12-3 or TRBV12-4 and J usage is TRBJ2-1, with D possibly matching TRBD1 (5 bases). Deletions cut 5 bases from V and 6 bases from J, with 8 bases between. The CDR3 totals 12 residues. In DNA, the CDR3 is TGTGCCAGCAGTCCCCAGGGCAATGAGCAGTTCTTC. As protein: CASSPQGNEQFF.

This clonotype was seen a few times. The chain is built from TRBV29-1 and TRBJ2-1, with D possibly being TRBD2 (7 bases). Germline V lookup: CDR1 SQVTM, CDR2 ANQGSEA. The V end was cut by 2 bases, the J end by 7 bases, with 18 bases between. The CDR3 is 15 residues long. The CDR3 bases are TGCAGCGTTGAAAGGGGGGAGGGCCTCTTAAATGAGCAGTTCTTC. It is translated as CSVERGEGLLNEQFF.

By sample share, this clonotype is medium-sized. The chain couples TRBV10-1 to TRBJ1-5; D is uncertain. This CDR3 region has 18 residues. The germline CDR1 and CDR2 sequences are WNHNN and SYGVQD (reference sequence). V dropped 5 bases and J dropped 10 bases, with 30 bases sitting between them. The CDR3, as DNA: TGCGCCAGCAGTTCCAATTCAGGCTACCCACACCCAATCGGACCCCAGCATTTT. Its translation is CASSSNSGYPHPIGPQHF.

This clonotype was counted between two and nine times. This sequence joins TRBV5-1 and TRBJ1-1; no clear D. V lost 4 bases and J lost 0, with 10 bases in between. The CDR3 loop spans 14 amino acids. Germline CDR1 SGHRS, CDR2 YFSETQ. In DNA, the CDR3 is TGCGCCAGCAGCCCCGGGGTCATGAACACTGAAGCTTTCTTT. Translation gives CASSPGVMNTEAFF.

This clonotype was observed a few times. The chain carries TRBV3-1 and TRBJ2-5; a possible D gene is TRBD2 (5 bases). The V end lost 0 bases, the J end lost 5 bases, and 13 bases lay between the germline ends. The CDR3 runs to 15 residues. Germline CDR1 is LGHDT and CDR2 is YNNKEL (reference sequence). This CDR3 reads CASSQDWGRRETQYF. CDR3 bases: TGTGCCAGCAGCCAAGATTGGGGTCGGAGGGAGACCCAGTACTTC.

This clonotype was counted many times. The chain employs TRBV6-1 and TRBJ2-7, with D perhaps matching TRBD1 (5 bases). This CDR3 has 14 amino acids. Germline CDR1 and CDR2: MNHNS and SASEGT. V was trimmed by 9 bases and J by 7 bases, leaving 22 bases between them. CDR3 sequence: CASSPSTVLGEQYF. Here the CDR3 DNA reads TGTGCCAGTTCCCCTTCGACAGTCTTAGGGGAGCAGTACTTC.

This clonotype turned up a few times. The rearrangement joins TRBV12-2 to TRBJ2-2. TRBV12-2 is annotated as a pseudogene. This CDR3 spans 13 amino acids. Here the CDR3 reads CASRLGHPGELFF. As DNA, the CDR3 is TGTGCAAGTCGCTTAGGACATCCCGGGGAGCTGTTTTTT.

Many counts were recorded for this clonotype. The V gene is TRBV7-9, the J gene TRBJ2-2, with 9 bases aligning to TRBD2. Germline assignment: CDR1 SEHNR and CDR2 FQNEAQ (reference sequence). The CDR3 has 16 residues. The J segment lost 6 bases and the V segment lost 5 bases, leaving 10 bases of the junction unmatched. CDR3 protein: CASSRSGSGFAGELFF. DNA for the CDR3: TGTGCCAGCAGCCGTAGCGGGAGTGGCTTCGCCGGGGAGCTGTTTTTT. The variable domain in full, completed from reference TRBV7-9 and TRBJ2-2, reads DTGVSQNPRHKITKRGQNVTFRCDPISEHNRLYWYRQTLGQGPEFLTYFQNEAQLEKSRLLSDRFSAERPKGSFSTLEIQRTEQGDSAMYLCASSRSGSGFAGELFFGEGSRLTVL.

This clonotype was seen only a few times. This rearrangement joins TRBV13 to TRBJ1-4, with D possibly TRBD1 on 5 matching bases. V lost 6 bases and J 5 bases, leaving 16 bases between the germline ends. The CDR3 extends over 15 amino acids. Germline values: CDR1 PRHDT, CDR2 FYEKMQ (reference sequence). The CDR3 nucleotides are TGTGCCAGCAGAGTACGTTCAGGGTTGAATGAAAAACTGTTTTTT. This translates into CASRVRSGLNEKLFF.

This clonotype was seen many times. The rearrangement links TRBV7-2 to TRBJ1-2; 10 nucleotides match TRBD1. From germline, CDR1 is SGHTA and CDR2 FQGNSA. The CDR3 extends over 15 amino acids. The V gene end was trimmed by 2 bases and the J gene end by 6 bases; junction bases not matched to a gene: 6. DNA of the CDR3: TGTGCCAGCAGCTTATCCGGCGGGACAGGGGATGGCTACACCTTC. It specifies CASSLSGGTGDGYTF.

This clonotype has a handful of counts. The J gene is TRBJ2-4, the V gene TRBV21-1. TRBV21-1 is classified as a pseudogene. There are 15 residues in the CDR3. CDR3 in amino acids: CASSNNLSGWGIQYF. CDR3 sequence (DNA): TGTGCCAGCAGCAATAATCTATCCGGTTGGGGCATTCAGTACTTC.

This clonotype was picked up many times. The chain links TRBV7-6 to TRBJ1-1; D is unresolved. The CDR3 length is 13 residues. Germline V gene lookup returns CDR1 SGHVS and CDR2 FNYEAQ. Trimming cost V 5 bases and J 3 bases, with 10 bases left between them. CDR3 sequence reads: CASSATAYTEAFF. The CDR3 DNA reads TGTGCCAGCAGCGCAACAGCTTACACTGAAGCTTTCTTT. The full variable domain, completed using reference TRBV7-6 and TRBJ1-1, is GAGVSQSPRYKVTKRGQDVALRCDPISGHVSLYWYRQALGQGPEFLTYFNYEAQQDKSGLPNDRFSAERPEGSISTLTIQRTEQRDSAMYRCASSATAYTEAFFGQGTRLTVV.

V and J are TRBV11-1 and TRBJ2-7; D possibly corresponds to TRBD1 (6 bases). V gave up 1 base and J gave up 3 bases, with 7 bases separating them. From germline, CDR1 is SGHAT and CDR2 FQDESV (reference sequence). The CDR3 runs 13 residues. In DNA form, the CDR3 reads TGTGCCAGCAGCTTAGGACAGGACTACGAGCAGTACTTC. As protein: CASSLGQDYEQYF.

The sample holds many counts of this clonotype. For the CDR3, the DNA is TGTGCCAGCAGCCGACAGGGGCGGAATGAAAAACTGTTTTTT. Its translation is CASSRQGRNEKLFF. J is TRBJ1-4 and V is TRBV3-1; 8 bases map to TRBD1. CDR3 length: 14 amino acids. In germline, CDR1 is LGHDT, CDR2 YNNKEL (reference sequence). The ends lost 4 bases at V and 5 bases at J; junction bases unmatched: 3.